Reported below is one T cell receptor (delta chain). Its recognized antigen is unknown. Base qualities are not provided; no much larger clone lies one nucleotide away. This specimen comes from a study of Vδ1+ human thymocytes (dated by TCRdb to the late 2010s). A note on the overall study: mRNA-level TRG and TRD CDR3 repertoires of highly purified Vdelta1+ thymocytes from young children were characterised as a data resource. The multiplex-based CDR3 amplicon strategy had previously been validated against 5'RACE-based CDR3 amplicon generation methods.

RNA was extracted with the RNeasy mini kit and reverse transcribed using Superscript III. CDR3 amplicons were produced by multiplex PCR using pooled V-gene forward primers and a constant-region reverse primer with Illumina adaptor overhangs. After gel purification, the amplicons were indexed with Nextera index primers during seven to nine additional PCR cycles and then purified using AMPure XP beads. Sequencing of libraries was performed on an Illumina MiSeq using paired-end 250 bp reads, dual indexing and an approximately 20% PhiX spike-in. From the authors' description of their analysis: Read quality was checked with FastQC, and TRG read pairs were merged using ea-utils fastq-join. Sequences were annotated with IMGT/HighV-QUEST, keeping only productive sequences with unambiguous V-gene assignment; clonotypes were defined by identical CDR3 sequence. For downstream analysis, VDJtools 1.1.1, tcR 2.2.3, Treemap and vegan Shannon diversity in R 3.4.4 were used. TCRdb reanalyzed the public reads with the CATT caller, and identical DNA sequences were merged afterwards. The V and J calls were not made by the authors but by TCRdb's processing. The sample records 50,000 to 75,000 delta-chain clones, roughly 16% of which are singletons. Of the sample, over 0.35% is held by the ten largest clones.

Thymic samples were depleted of alphabeta T cells, then CD3+ TCRVdelta1+ TCRVdelta2- thymocytes were FACS-sorted. A purity of roughly 97% to 99.6% was achieved for sorted Vdelta1+ thymocytes. Thymic specimens were obtained from 8 paediatric patients, aged from about 5 days to 16 months, who were undergoing corrective cardiac surgery. Thymic tissue was dispersed, and mononuclear cells were isolated on a Histopaque-1077 density gradient. For staining, the antibodies used were anti-TCRVdelta1 clone TS8.2, anti-TCRVdelta2 clone B6, anti-CD3 clone HIT3a and anti-TCRalphabeta clone IP26. Findings and caveats that apply to the study as a whole: Although sort purity was high, approximately 20% of thymic TRD sequences were Vdelta2 (with a few Vdelta3), in contrast to the peripheral blood Vdelta1+ controls. Donors did not cluster by age or sex, so the analyses were not stratified by age or sex. Numerous TRG clonotypes were shared among donors (up to about 7x10^3), while TRD repertoires were essentially private (a maximum of about 120 shared). Thymic TRG and TRD repertoires appeared highly polyclonal with Gaussian CDR3 length distributions, unlike oligoclonal peripheral blood repertoires. Because unexpected Vdelta2 sequences could lead to misinterpretation of bulk repertoire data, the authors recommended using highly purified populations and validating at the single-cell level.

V has 2 bases trimmed and J has 0 bases trimmed; junction bases matching no gene number 30. Via the germline V gene, CDR1 is TSWWSYY and CDR2 QGS. The CDR3, from cysteine to phenylalanine, totals 24 residues. Only the CDR3 part of the read is kept: 72 bases, read in frame from the first base. The rearranged segments are TRDV1 and TRDJ1; TRDD3 fits 7 bases in the junction. The sequenced sample was Vdelta1+ gamma-delta thymocytes from the thymus. Interpreted using the paper, the cell subset or site label stands for: FACS-sorted CD3+ TCRalphabeta- TCRVdelta1+ TCRVdelta2- thymocytes. The TCR was taken from a girl under three years old who had congenital heart surgery. The DNA is TGTGCTCTTGGGGAAGCCGGCCTTCTCCTTTCTGGGGGTCTCCACGCACCGTACACCGATAAACTCATCTTT. Its product reads: CALGEAGLLLSGGLHAPYTDKLIF.